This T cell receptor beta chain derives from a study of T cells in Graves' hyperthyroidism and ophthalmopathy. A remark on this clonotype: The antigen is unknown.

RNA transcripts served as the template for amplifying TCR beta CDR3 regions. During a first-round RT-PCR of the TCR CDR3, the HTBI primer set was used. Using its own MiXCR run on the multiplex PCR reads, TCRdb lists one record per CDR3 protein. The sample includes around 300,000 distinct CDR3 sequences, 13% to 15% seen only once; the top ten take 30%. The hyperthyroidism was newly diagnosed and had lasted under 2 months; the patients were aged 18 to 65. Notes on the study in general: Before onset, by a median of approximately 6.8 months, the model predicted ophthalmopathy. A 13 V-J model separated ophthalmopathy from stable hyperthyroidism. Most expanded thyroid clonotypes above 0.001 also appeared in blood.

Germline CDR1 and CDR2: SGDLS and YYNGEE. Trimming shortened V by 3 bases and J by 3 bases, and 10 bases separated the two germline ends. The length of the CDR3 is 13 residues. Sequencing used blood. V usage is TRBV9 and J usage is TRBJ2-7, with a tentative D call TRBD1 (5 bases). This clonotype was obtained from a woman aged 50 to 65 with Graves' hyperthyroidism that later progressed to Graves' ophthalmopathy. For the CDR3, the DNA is TGTGCCAGCAGCGAGGGGAATCTCTACGAGCAGTACTTC. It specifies CASSEGNLYEQYF.